The 25 T cell receptor beta chains presented below share a single source sample, sequenced in a study of HIV-infected patients and healthy controls. Each CDR3 protein gets one entry after TCRdb re-called the 5' RACE reads with MiXCR. Here the sample spans over 15,000 distinct CDR3 sequences, 16% being singletons. The specimen was CD8+ T cells from blood. The receptors shown here come from a human donor in good health.

This clonotype is labeled as medium-sized. The chain couples TRBV7-9 to TRBJ2-2; 7 nucleotides line up with TRBD1. V dropped 5 bases and J dropped 1; count of bases not matched to a gene: 4. CDR3 length: 15 amino acids. Germline-derived CDR1 and CDR2 are SEHNR and FQNEAQ (reference sequence). The CDR3 loop reads CASSPRTGNTGELFF. As DNA, the CDR3 is TGTGCCAGCAGCCCCCGGACAGGGAACACCGGGGAGCTGTTTTTT.

This clonotype showed up just a few times. The V and J genes are TRBV14 and TRBJ2-5; the D gene could be TRBD1 or TRBD2 (5 bases each). Trimming removed 0 bases from V and 2 bases from J, with 7 bases in between. The CDR3 has 14 amino acids. The germline V gene has CDR1 SGHDN and CDR2 FVKESK. CDR3 residues: CASSQDWGQETQYF. CDR3 DNA sequence: TGTGCCAGCAGCCAAGATTGGGGGCAAGAGACCCAGTACTTC.

This chain links TRBV13 with TRBJ2-5; TRBD2 matches 7 bases. CDR1 PRHDT and CDR2 FYEKMQ come from the germline V gene (reference sequence). The CDR3 covers 17 residues. J gave up 2 bases and V 4 bases, and 13 bases lay outside the gene matches. The CDR3 sequence is CASSWGERLAGQETQYF. In DNA, the CDR3 is TGTGCCAGCAGCTGGGGGGAGCGACTAGCTGGGCAAGAGACCCAGTACTTC. The full variable domain, rest sourced from reference TRBV13 and TRBJ2-5, is AAGVIQSPRHLIKEKRETATLKCYPIPRHDTVYWYQQGPGQDPQFLISFYEKMQSDKGSIPDRFSAQQFSDYHSELNMSSLELGDSALYFCASSWGERLAGQETQYFGPGTRLLVL.

There are many counts of this clonotype. The rearrangement links TRBV29-1 to TRBJ2-3; D may correspond to TRBD1 or TRBD2 (5 bases each). The ends were cut back, 6 bases at V and 0 bases at J, with 19 bases in the middle. CDR1 is SQVTM and CDR2 is ANQGSEA in the germline V gene. The CDR3 has 16 residues. CDR3 loop: CSVPHIGASSTDTQYF. CDR3 DNA sequence: TGCAGCGTACCGCACATCGGGGCAAGTAGCACAGATACGCAGTATTTT.

This clonotype occurred a few times. The V gene is TRBV7-8, the J gene TRBJ1-1, with TRBD1 identical over 7 bases. Losses at the gene ends were 1 base for V and 6 bases for J; bases not matched to a gene: 5. The CDR3 covers 14 residues. CDR1 is SGHVS and CDR2 is FQNEAQ in the germline V gene. The chain's CDR3 is CASSLVGQGAEAFF. DNA of the CDR3: TGTGCCAGCAGCTTAGTTGGGCAGGGGGCTGAAGCTTTCTTT.

In this sample, this clonotype turned up a few times. The chain has TRBV20-1 and TRBJ2-3; 14 nucleotides agree with TRBD2. Trimming at V came to 0 bases and at J to 7 bases, leaving 9 bases not matched to a gene. CDR1 DFQATT and CDR2 SNEGSKA come from the germline V gene (reference sequence). There are 17 residues in the CDR3. The CDR3 nucleotides read TGCAGTGCTAGAGAGGGGGGACTAGCGGGAGTTGAGCATACGCAGTATTTT. It codes for CSAREGGLAGVEHTQYF.

The gene calls are TRBV6-5 and TRBJ1-5, with D possibly TRBD1 on 6 matching bases. This CDR3 comprises 15 residues. CDR1 MNHEY and CDR2 SVGAGI come from the germline V gene. The V end was cut by 5 bases, the J end by 8 bases, with 19 bases between. The CDR3 loop reads CASSHRQAVGEPQHF. Here the CDR3 DNA reads TGTGCCAGCAGTCACCGACAGGCCGTGGGAGAGCCCCAGCATTTT.

This clonotype was counted ten times or more. The V gene is TRBV7-9, the J gene TRBJ1-2, with 7 positions matching TRBD1. This CDR3 is built from 16 residues. The trim removed 5 bases at V and 0 bases at J, leaving 9 bases unmatched. The germline V gene has CDR1 SEHNR and CDR2 FQNEAQ (reference sequence). This CDR3 reads CASSLPRRGPNYGYTF. CDR3 sequence (DNA): TGTGCCAGCAGCCTCCCCCGAAGGGGGCCTAACTATGGCTACACCTTC.

This clonotype has a count of ten or more. V is TRBV5-6 and J is TRBJ1-1; 9 bases are a match to TRBD1. Unmatched junction bases numbered 10, after V lost 2 bases and J lost 2 bases. The CDR3 is made up of 17 amino acids. CDR1 and CDR2 (germline): SGHDT, YYEEEE. CDR3: CASSLMDRDRANTEAFF. In nucleotides, the CDR3 is TGTGCCAGCAGCTTAATGGACCGGGACAGGGCTAACACTGAAGCTTTCTTT.

This chain joins TRBV12-3 or TRBV12-4 and TRBJ2-7; D tentatively reads TRBD1 or TRBD2 (5 bases each). The CDR3 is made up of 13 amino acids. V lost 3 bases and J 5 bases, leaving 11 bases between the germline ends. The CDR3 DNA sequence: TGTGCCAGCAGTTTTGGGGGTGCCGACGAGCAGTACTTC. Translation: CASSFGGADEQYF.

This clonotype has at least ten counts. V usage is TRBV7-9 and J usage is TRBJ2-3, with D perhaps TRBD2 (6 bases). CDR3 size: 15 residues. Germline-derived CDR1 and CDR2 are SEHNR and FQNEAQ (reference sequence). V lost 6 bases, J lost 2 bases, and 15 bases lay in between. The CDR3 loop reads CASSYLAGSTDTQYF. The CDR3 DNA reads as TGTGCCAGCAGTTACCTCGCGGGGTCCACAGATACGCAGTATTTT.

This clonotype was recorded at least ten times. CDR3 protein: CASSVAGELFF. The DNA of the CDR3 is TGTGCCAGCAGTGTCGCCGGGGAGCTGTTTTTT. V and J are TRBV5-4 and TRBJ2-2; D is unresolved. Germline-derived CDR1 and CDR2 are SGHNT and YYREEE (reference sequence). V lost 5 bases, J lost 6 bases, and 5 bases lay in between. The CDR3 covers 11 residues.

In its sample, this clonotype was seen many times. This chain links TRBV20-1 with TRBJ2-7; perhaps TRBD2 as D (5 bases). V dropped 6 bases and J dropped 1 base, with 13 bases sitting between them. This CDR3 is built from 13 residues. CDR1 and CDR2 (germline): DFQATT, SNEGSKA (reference sequence). The chain's CDR3 is CSADSGNSYEQYF. CDR3 coding DNA: TGCAGTGCAGACTCGGGAAATTCCTACGAGCAGTACTTC.

This clonotype showed up many times. V and J are TRBV4-3 and TRBJ2-3; D perhaps matches TRBD1 (5 bases). The V and J ends lost 4 bases and 0 bases respectively, with 11 bases between them. The CDR3 loop spans 15 amino acids. CDR1 and CDR2 from the germline V gene are LGHNA and YSLEER. The CDR3 spells CASSRKDKSTDTQYF. The CDR3 DNA is TGCGCCAGCAGCCGCAAGGACAAAAGCACAGATACGCAGTATTTT.

This clonotype was seen many times. The rearrangement joins TRBV24-1 to TRBJ2-1; D not certain. The CDR3 extends over 16 amino acids. V lost 3 bases and J 3 bases, leaving 14 bases between the germline ends. Germline V gene lookup returns CDR1 KGHDR and CDR2 SFDVKD. This CDR3 is CATSDMDGSDYNEQFF. The CDR3 DNA reads TGTGCCACCAGTGATATGGACGGCTCCGACTACAATGAGCAGTTCTTC.

This clonotype was seen ten or more times. The J gene is TRBJ1-1, the V gene TRBV7-6, with D unclear. Germline V CDR1 and CDR2: SGHVS, FNYEAQ. The CDR3 length is 16 residues. Trimming took 5 bases from V and 7 from J, leaving 23 bases between them. CDR3 sequence reads: CASSVREGRLPVEAFF. As DNA, the CDR3 is TGTGCCAGCAGCGTAAGGGAAGGGAGGTTGCCGGTTGAAGCTTTCTTT.

This clonotype occurred many times. The chain carries TRBV9 and TRBJ1-1, with 9 bases aligning to TRBD1. V was pared by 4 bases and J by 6 bases, with 16 bases of the junction left unmatched. The CDR3 contains 17 residues. Looked up from germline, CDR1 is SGDLS and CDR2 is YYNGEE. The CDR3 loop is CASSSPPETGGFSEAFF. The CDR3 DNA reads TGTGCCAGCAGCTCCCCGCCCGAGACAGGGGGGTTCTCTGAAGCTTTCTTT.

This clonotype was observed many times. Compared with germline, one end of the junction differs, possibly owing to a read error. The chain couples TRBV5-6 to TRBJ2-1; D perhaps matches TRBD1 (5 bases). Germline CDR1 SGHDT, CDR2 YYEEEE. The CDR3 covers 12 residues. Here the CDR3 DNA reads TGTGCCAGCAGCTCGTTTCAGGGTTTATTTGTCTTC. Protein: CASSSFQGLFVF.

This clonotype was recorded many times. This chain connects TRBV6-6 to TRBJ2-7; D is undetermined. Germline V lookup: CDR1 MNHNY, CDR2 SVGAGI (reference sequence). This CDR3 contains 14 residues. Trimming shortened V by 2 bases and J by 4 bases, and 12 bases separated the two germline ends. DNA for the CDR3: TGTGCCAGCAGTTACCCGGTCCATTCTTACGAGCAGTACTTC. Amino acid sequence: CASSYPVHSYEQYF.

This clonotype was recorded a few times. CDR3: CASSLGTSGNTIYF. The CDR3 DNA reads TGCGCCAGCAGCTTGGGAACCTCTGGAAACACCATATATTTT. This chain uses TRBV5-1 with TRBJ1-3; D unresolved. The ends were cut back, 0 bases at V and 0 bases at J, with 4 bases in the middle. The CDR3 covers 14 residues. CDR1 and CDR2 (germline): SGHRS, YFSETQ.

This clonotype was detected many times. The rearrangement uses TRBV7-9 and TRBJ2-1; no clear D gene. The CDR3 has 13 residues. CDR1 and CDR2 from the germline V gene are SEHNR and FQNEAQ (reference sequence). V was trimmed by 5 bases and J by 8 bases, leaving 13 bases between them. The chain's CDR3 is CASSDPNLDEQFF. CDR3 in DNA: TGTGCCAGCAGCGATCCGAACCTAGATGAGCAGTTCTTC.

This clonotype was observed a single time. This chain links TRBV12-3 or TRBV12-4 with TRBJ2-4, with 14 bases aligning to TRBD2. Trimming cost V 4 bases and J 0 bases; bases outside gene matches: 11. The CDR3 is made up of 20 amino acids. The chain's CDR3 is CASSSGWTSGRKLAKNIQYF. CDR3 bases: TGTGCCAGCAGTTCCGGCTGGACTAGCGGGAGGAAGCTAGCCAAAAACATTCAGTACTTC.

There are many counts of this clonotype. The J gene is TRBJ1-1, the V gene TRBV20-1; perhaps TRBD1 as D (5 bases). Germline V lookup: CDR1 DFQATT, CDR2 SNEGSKA (reference sequence). The length of the CDR3 is 16 residues. V dropped 6 bases and J dropped 0 bases, with 20 bases sitting between them. The chain's CDR3 is CSAPGVFGDMNTEAFF. The CDR3 region has the DNA TGCAGTGCCCCGGGGGTTTTTGGGGATATGAACACTGAAGCTTTCTTT.

The chain is built from TRBV20-1 and TRBJ2-1; 8 nucleotides align to TRBD1. This CDR3 has 15 residues. Looked up from germline, CDR1 is DFQATT and CDR2 is SNEGSKA (reference sequence). The trim removed 3 bases at V and 2 bases at J, leaving 6 bases unmatched. The CDR3 spells CSASGRTGPYNEQFF. In DNA form, the CDR3 reads TGCAGTGCTAGTGGGCGGACAGGGCCCTACAATGAGCAGTTCTTC.

The V and J genes are TRBV18 and TRBJ2-4; unclear D gene. The germline gives CDR1 KGHSH, CDR2 LQKENI. V lost 2 bases and J 14 bases, leaving 10 bases between the germline ends. The CDR3 has 11 residues. CDR3 bases: TGTGCCAGCTCACCATATAAAACGAAGTACTTC. Residues: CASSPYKTKYF.